This is a list of T cell receptor beta chains from one sample in a study of control samples from healthy donors and cancer patients. Produced via immunoSEQ multiplex PCR; TCRdb's table is partial and in-frame only. In the table there are some 100,000 clones, 80% to 95% of which are singletons. Sequences were obtained from blood. The receptors were gathered from a human donor in good health. The donor label of this sample is uncertain. Both conserved end residues are part of each CDR3. The D gene is left open where the match is weak. Rows may omit the clone size; those that give it use once, few, many or a size class.

j_gene: TRBJ1-2
d_gene: .
abundance: .
v_gene: TRBV19
CDR3aa: CASSMDPDPRHYGYTF
CDR3nt: TGTGCCAGTAGTATGGACCCGGACCCGAGACACTATGGCTACACCTTC

j_gene: TRBJ2-3
d_gene: TRBD2
abundance: .
v_gene: TRBV7-9
CDR3aa: CASSPRLAVTDTQYF
CDR3nt: TGTGCCAGCAGCCCACGACTAGCGGTCACAGATACGCAGTATTTT

j_gene: TRBJ1-1
d_gene: .
abundance: .
v_gene: TRBV14
CDR3aa: CASSPRGPDMNTEAFF
CDR3nt: TGTGCCAGCAGCCCTCGTGGGCCCGACATGAACACTGAAGCTTTCTTT

j_gene: TRBJ2-5
d_gene: .
abundance: .
v_gene: TRBV2
CDR3aa: CASRARETQYF
CDR3nt: TGTGCCAGCAGGGCAAGGGAGACCCAGTACTTC

j_gene: TRBJ1-3
d_gene: .
abundance: .
v_gene: TRBV12-3/TRBV12-4
CDR3aa: CASRVISGNTIYF
CDR3nt: TGTGCCAGCAGGGTGATCTCTGGAAACACCATATATTTT

j_gene: TRBJ1-2
d_gene: TRBD1
abundance: .
v_gene: TRBV4-3
CDR3aa: CASSQDTGGKNYGYTF
CDR3nt: TGCGCCAGCAGCCAAGACACAGGGGGGAAAAACTATGGCTACACCTTC

j_gene: TRBJ1-4
d_gene: TRBD1
abundance: .
v_gene: TRBV6-6
CDR3aa: CASTPGQGGEKLFF
CDR3nt: TGTGCCAGCACCCCGGGACAGGGGGGAGAAAAACTGTTTTTT

j_gene: TRBJ1-4
d_gene: .
abundance: .
v_gene: TRBV2
CDR3aa: CASSEQRQENEKLFF
CDR3nt: TGTGCCAGCAGTGAACAGAGGCAAGAAAATGAAAAACTGTTTTTT

j_gene: TRBJ2-7
d_gene: TRBD2
abundance: .
v_gene: TRBV3-1/TRBV3-2
CDR3aa: CASSHGTSVLREQYF
CDR3nt: TGTGCCAGCAGCCACGGGACTAGCGTCCTGAGGGAGCAGTACTTC

j_gene: TRBJ2-3
d_gene: .
abundance: .
v_gene: TRBV19
CDR3aa: CASTSILQGTDTQYF
CDR3nt: TGTGCCAGTACCTCGATTTTACAAGGGACAGATACGCAGTATTTT

j_gene: TRBJ1-4
d_gene: .
abundance: once
v_gene: TRBV6-5
CDR3aa: CASSYGGQGEKLFF
CDR3nt: TGTGCCAGCAGTTACGGCGGGCAGGGTGAAAAACTGTTTTTT

j_gene: TRBJ1-5
d_gene: .
abundance: few
v_gene: TRBV7-8
CDR3aa: CASSLAGQSNQPQHF
CDR3nt: TGTGCCAGCAGCTTAGCGGGACAAAGCAATCAGCCCCAGCATTTT

j_gene: TRBJ2-5
d_gene: TRBD1
abundance: .
v_gene: TRBV19
CDR3aa: CASVGTGVFGETQYF
CDR3nt: TGTGCCAGTGTCGGGACAGGGGTCTTCGGGGAGACCCAGTACTTC

j_gene: TRBJ2-6
d_gene: .
abundance: .
v_gene: TRBV19
CDR3aa: CASSWTAPRSGANVLTF
CDR3nt: TGTGCCAGTAGCTGGACAGCCCCCCGGTCTGGGGCCAACGTCCTGACTTTC

j_gene: TRBJ1-2
d_gene: .
abundance: .
v_gene: TRBV6-5
CDR3aa: CASSYSMVEGYGYTF
CDR3nt: TGTGCCAGCAGTTACTCGATGGTGGAGGGCTATGGCTACACCTTC

j_gene: TRBJ2-3
d_gene: .
abundance: .
v_gene: TRBV5-1
CDR3aa: CASSLEGSDTQYF
CDR3nt: TGCGCCAGCAGCTTGGAGGGATCAGATACGCAGTATTTT

j_gene: TRBJ1-2
d_gene: .
abundance: .
v_gene: TRBV3-1/TRBV3-2
CDR3aa: CASSMEQGRGYTF
CDR3nt: TGTGCCAGCAGCATGGAACAGGGACGTGGCTACACCTTC

j_gene: TRBJ1-5
d_gene: .
abundance: .
v_gene: TRBV5-1
CDR3aa: CASSLDWGLGQPQHF
CDR3nt: TGCGCCAGCAGCTTGGATTGGGGGCTGGGTCAGCCCCAGCATTTT

j_gene: TRBJ2-5
d_gene: .
abundance: .
v_gene: TRBV27
CDR3aa: CASSSERRHKETQYF
CDR3nt: TGTGCCAGCAGCTCAGAGCGGCGACATAAAGAGACCCAGTACTTC

j_gene: TRBJ1-1
d_gene: .
abundance: .
v_gene: TRBV27
CDR3aa: CASSRGSEAFF
CDR3nt: TGTGCCAGCAGCCGAGGGAGCGAAGCTTTCTTT

j_gene: TRBJ2-2
d_gene: .
abundance: .
v_gene: TRBV6-5
CDR3aa: CASSGPNTGELFF
CDR3nt: TGTGCCAGCAGCGGCCCGAACACCGGGGAGCTGTTTTTT

j_gene: TRBJ2-1
d_gene: TRBD1
abundance: .
v_gene: TRBV27
CDR3aa: CASSLGQDNEQFF
CDR3nt: TGTGCCAGCAGTTTAGGACAGGACAATGAGCAGTTCTTC

j_gene: TRBJ1-1
d_gene: .
abundance: .
v_gene: TRBV5-4
CDR3aa: CASSFRANTEAFF
CDR3nt: TGTGCCAGCAGCTTCAGAGCTAACACTGAAGCTTTCTTT

j_gene: TRBJ1-1
d_gene: TRBD1
abundance: .
v_gene: TRBV28
CDR3aa: CASSPASRTGFGPEAFF
CDR3nt: TGTGCCAGCAGTCCGGCTAGTAGGACAGGGTTCGGTCCTGAAGCTTTCTTT

j_gene: TRBJ1-1
d_gene: .
abundance: .
v_gene: TRBV2
CDR3aa: CASSEAPRTVEAFF
CDR3nt: TGTGCCAGCAGTGAAGCGCCCCGGACCGTTGAAGCTTTCTTT

j_gene: TRBJ2-5
d_gene: .
abundance: .
v_gene: TRBV20-1
CDR3aa: CSAHRETQYF
CDR3nt: TGCAGTGCTCATAGAGAGACCCAGTACTTC

j_gene: TRBJ1-2
d_gene: .
abundance: .
v_gene: TRBV27
CDR3aa: CASSSLTGLYGYTF
CDR3nt: TGTGCCAGCAGTTCTCTTACAGGGCTCTATGGCTACACCTTC

j_gene: TRBJ1-5
d_gene: .
abundance: .
v_gene: TRBV28
CDR3aa: CASRRLNQPQHF
CDR3nt: TGTGCCAGCAGAAGACTTAATCAGCCCCAGCATTTT

j_gene: TRBJ1-5
d_gene: .
abundance: .
v_gene: TRBV6-6
CDR3aa: CASSFGGTRPQHF
CDR3nt: TGTGCCAGCAGTTTTGGGGGGACCCGGCCCCAGCATTTT

j_gene: TRBJ1-2
d_gene: TRBD1
abundance: .
v_gene: TRBV4-3
CDR3aa: CASSQDDRALANYGYTF
CDR3nt: TGCGCCAGCAGCCAAGATGACAGGGCGTTAGCTAACTATGGCTACACCTTC

j_gene: TRBJ2-5
d_gene: TRBD2
abundance: .
v_gene: TRBV19
CDR3aa: CASKSQAGETETQYF
CDR3nt: TGTGCCAGTAAGTCCCAGGCGGGGGAAACGGAGACCCAGTACTTC

j_gene: TRBJ1-4
d_gene: .
abundance: .
v_gene: TRBV2
CDR3aa: CASSVGGYNEKLFF
CDR3nt: TGTGCCAGCAGTGTTGGGGGTTATAATGAAAAACTGTTTTTT

j_gene: TRBJ1-4
d_gene: .
abundance: .
v_gene: TRBV5-1
CDR3aa: CASALGVSRNEKLFF
CDR3nt: TGCGCCAGCGCCTTAGGGGTCTCCCGGAATGAAAAACTGTTTTTT

j_gene: TRBJ2-1
d_gene: .
abundance: .
v_gene: TRBV11-2
CDR3aa: CASSHGQTSYNEQFF
CDR3nt: TGTGCCAGCAGCCACGGACAGACCTCCTACAATGAGCAGTTCTTC

j_gene: TRBJ2-1
d_gene: .
abundance: .
v_gene: TRBV11-3
CDR3aa: CASSLEGAGEQFF
CDR3nt: TGTGCCAGCAGCTTAGAGGGAGCGGGTGAGCAGTTCTTC

j_gene: TRBJ2-3
d_gene: .
abundance: .
v_gene: TRBV18
CDR3aa: CASSSGDTQYF
CDR3nt: TGTGCCAGCTCATCCGGGGATACGCAGTATTTT

j_gene: TRBJ1-4
d_gene: .
abundance: .
v_gene: TRBV7-6
CDR3aa: CASSLTQRDTGNEKLFF
CDR3nt: TGTGCCAGCAGCTTAACTCAAAGGGACACTGGGAATGAAAAACTGTTTTTT

j_gene: TRBJ2-2
d_gene: .
abundance: .
v_gene: TRBV11-3
CDR3aa: CASSLGSGELFF
CDR3nt: TGTGCCAGCAGCTTAGGGTCCGGGGAGCTGTTTTTT